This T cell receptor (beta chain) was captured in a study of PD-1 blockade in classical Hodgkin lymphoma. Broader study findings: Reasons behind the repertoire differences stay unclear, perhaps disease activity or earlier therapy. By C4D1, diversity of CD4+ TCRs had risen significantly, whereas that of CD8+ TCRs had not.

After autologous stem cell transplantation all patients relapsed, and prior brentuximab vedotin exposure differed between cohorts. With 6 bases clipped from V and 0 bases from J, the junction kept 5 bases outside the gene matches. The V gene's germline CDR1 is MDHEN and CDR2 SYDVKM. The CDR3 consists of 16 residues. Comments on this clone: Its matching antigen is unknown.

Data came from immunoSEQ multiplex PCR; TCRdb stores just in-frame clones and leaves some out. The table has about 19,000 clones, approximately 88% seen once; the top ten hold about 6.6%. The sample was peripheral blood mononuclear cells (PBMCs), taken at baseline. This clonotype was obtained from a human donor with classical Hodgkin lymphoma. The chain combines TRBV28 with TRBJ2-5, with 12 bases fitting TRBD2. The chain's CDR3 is CASSAWTSGDQETQYF. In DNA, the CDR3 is TGTGCCAGCAGCGCCTGGACTAGCGGGGACCAAGAGACCCAGTACTTC.